This T cell receptor beta chain was identified in a study of T cells expressing NK-cell markers. Overall study context: Among eight sequenced donors, seven carried HCMV seropositivity while one was seronegative.

Looked up from germline, CDR1 is LGHDT and CDR2 is YNNKEL (reference sequence). CDR3 size: 14 residues. With UMIs, 5'RACE template switching was used to make TCR beta cDNA. Following a re-call of the 5' RACE reads, TCRdb has one entry per CDR3 protein and lacks DNA. The listing records 350,000 to 400,000 distinct CDR3 sequences. General observations from the study: Where a few donors were concerned, these clonotypes also led the CD3+CD56-NKG2C+ fraction. In several donors, dominant CD3+CD56+NKG2C+ clones formed about 1.0-7.5% of CD8+ cells.

Comment on this clonotype: Its antigen is undetermined.

This sequence originates from a woman in her forties or fifties in good health. Sequencing input: blood T cells: a sorted CD56 or NKG2C T cell subset, CD4+ or CD8+ T cells, or bulk PBMC T cells (not recorded which). The chain carries TRBV3-1 and TRBJ2-1; TCRdb's assignment of TRBD1 cannot be checked, as there is no DNA. The CDR3: CASSPTPQGDEQFF.